The rows below give T cell receptor beta chains drawn from one sample of a study of blood T cell repertoires in COVID-19. Profiling relied on immunoSEQ multiplex PCR, and the TCRdb table lists in-frame clones only, not all of them. This repertoire shows 30,000 to 45,000 clones, less than 90% found once; its top ten account for around a fifth. Sequencing was done on a sample of peripheral blood. The receptors here all came from a man aged 70-80 years with acute or convalescent COVID-19. Each CDR3 is given with its conserved first and last residue. Fields, in order: clone size, D gene, J gene, V gene, CDR3 protein, CDR3 DNA. A D gene is named only where the DNA matches it firmly. Size is omitted from some rows. Given values are once, few, many or a class for expanded clones.

>few|TRBD1|TRBJ2-2|TRBV27
CASSRDRINTGELFF
TGTGCCAGCAGCCGGGACAGGATCAACACCGGGGAGCTGTTTTTT
>once|NA|TRBJ2-5|TRBV29-1
CSVEDKQIQETQYF
TGCAGCGTTGAAGACAAACAGATACAAGAGACCCAGTACTTC
>NA|NA|TRBJ1-2|TRBV12-3/TRBV12-4
CASTEDSRGYTF
TGTGCCAGCACCGAGGACAGCCGTGGCTACACCTTC
>NA|TRBD2|TRBJ2-1|TRBV3-1/TRBV3-2
CASSQGPGLAGVNEQFF
TGTGCCAGCAGCCAAGGTCCGGGACTAGCGGGAGTAAATGAGCAGTTCTTC
>NA|NA|TRBJ2-1|TRBV3-1/TRBV3-2
CASSQEKTSRSYNEQFF
TGTGCCAGCAGCCAAGAGAAGACTAGTCGGTCCTACAATGAGCAGTTCTTC
>NA|TRBD2|TRBJ2-7|TRBV27
CASRQLGGSYEQYF
TGTGCCAGCAGACAGCTGGGGGGGTCCTACGAGCAGTACTTC
>NA|TRBD2|TRBJ2-2|TRBV11-2
CASSLELAGAGELFF
TGTGCCAGCAGCTTAGAGCTAGCGGGAGCCGGGGAGCTGTTTTTT
>NA|NA|TRBJ1-1|TRBV4-2
CASSQDGEGTEAFF
TGTGCCAGCAGCCAAGATGGGGAGGGCACTGAAGCTTTCTTT
>NA|TRBD2|TRBJ2-7|TRBV15
CATSRVSAGGIEQYF
TGTGCCACCAGCAGAGTTTCAGCGGGAGGGATCGAGCAGTACTTC
>NA|NA|TRBJ2-2|TRBV7-8
CASSLFGGAGELFF
TGTGCCAGCAGCTTATTCGGGGGAGCGGGGGAGCTGTTTTTT
>NA|TRBD2|TRBJ2-1|TRBV4-3
CASSPLAGGDNEQFF
TGCGCCAGCAGCCCCCTAGCGGGAGGAGACAATGAGCAGTTCTTC
>NA|NA|TRBJ2-7|TRBV15
CATSRDQGWDEQYF
TGTGCCACCAGCAGAGATCAGGGGTGGGACGAGCAGTACTTC
>NA|NA|TRBJ2-1|TRBV11-1
CASSLADRNEQFF
TGTGCCAGCAGCTTAGCCGACAGGAATGAGCAGTTCTTC
>few|NA|TRBJ1-3|TRBV9
CASSVGAIDGNTIYF
TGTGCCAGCAGCGTAGGTGCGATAGATGGAAACACCATATATTTT
>NA|NA|TRBJ2-6|TRBV2
CAKETRRLSRANVLTF
TGTGCCAAGGAAACTAGGCGCCTTTCTAGGGCCAACGTCCTGACTTTC
>NA|TRBD1|TRBJ2-7|TRBV5-4
CASSRTGGPYEQYF
TGTGCCAGCAGCAGGACAGGGGGACCCTACGAGCAGTACTTC
>NA|NA|TRBJ1-1|TRBV6-5
CASSYDRQTEAFF
TGTGCCAGCAGTTACGACAGACAGACTGAAGCTTTCTTT
>NA|NA|TRBJ1-6|TRBV20-1
CSASNLNSPLHF
TGCAGTGCTAGTAACTTGAATTCACCCCTCCACTTT
>NA|NA|TRBJ1-5|TRBV12-3/TRBV12-4
CASSLSQGQPQHF
TGTGCCAGCAGTTTATCTCAGGGACAGCCCCAGCATTTT
>NA|NA|TRBJ1-1|TRBV9
CASSKAGGGNMNTEAFF
TGTGCCAGCAGCAAGGCGGGGGGAGGTAATATGAACACTGAAGCTTTCTTT
>NA|TRBD1|TRBJ2-5|TRBV5-1
CASSPTGTEETQYF
TGCGCCAGCAGCCCTACCGGGACAGAAGAGACCCAGTACTTC
>NA|NA|TRBJ2-7|TRBV21-1
CASPGRGLTYEQYF
TGTGCCAGCCCCGGGAGGGGCCTTACCTACGAGCAGTACTTC
>NA|NA|TRBJ1-1|TRBV6-6
CASSYDRNTEAFF
TGTGCCAGCAGTTACGACAGGAACACTGAAGCTTTCTTT
>NA|TRBD1|TRBJ1-2|TRBV5-1
CASSYGQGGYGYTF
TGCGCCAGCAGTTATGGACAGGGGGGCTATGGCTACACCTTC
>NA|NA|TRBJ2-2|TRBV7-8
CASSFLMGHTGELFF
TGTGCCAGCAGCTTCTTGATGGGCCACACCGGGGAGCTGTTTTTT
>NA|TRBD1|TRBJ1-6|TRBV2
CASSPLTGKESPLHF
TGTGCCAGCAGTCCTTTGACAGGGAAAGAGTCACCCCTCCACTTT
>NA|NA|TRBJ1-2|TRBV24-1
CATGGENYGYTF
TGTGCCACCGGGGGGGAGAACTATGGCTACACCTTC
>NA|TRBD2|TRBJ2-1|TRBV7-8
CASSLVSGRANEQFF
TGTGCCAGCAGCTTGGTCAGCGGGAGGGCCAATGAGCAGTTCTTC
>NA|NA|TRBJ1-5|TRBV27
CASSLVGGYQPQHF
TGTGCCAGCAGTTTGGTTGGGGGCTATCAGCCCCAGCATTTT
>NA|NA|TRBJ2-1|TRBV15
CATSLGTGDYSGSSYNEQFF
TGTGCCACCAGCCTAGGGACAGGGGACTATAGCGGGAGCTCCTACAATGAGCAGTTCTTC
>once|TRBD1|TRBJ1-3|TRBV7-6
CASSLQGTPGNTIYF
TGTGCCAGCAGTTTACAGGGGACCCCTGGAAACACCATATATTTT
>NA|TRBD1|TRBJ1-2|TRBV27
CASSPWDRVVGGYTF
TGTGCCAGCAGTCCCTGGGACAGGGTTGTTGGTGGCTACACCTTC
>NA|TRBD1|TRBJ2-7|TRBV24-1
CATSDSKGQGDEQYF
TGTGCCACCAGTGATTCCAAGGGACAGGGAGACGAGCAGTACTTC
>few|TRBD1|TRBJ1-3|TRBV11-2
CASSSTGVVGNTIYF
TGTGCCAGCAGCTCGACAGGGGTTGTGGGGAACACCATATATTTT
>NA|NA|TRBJ2-7|TRBV21-1
CASLRTGSYEQYF
TGTGCCAGCCTTAGGACGGGGTCCTACGAGCAGTACTTC
>once|TRBD1|TRBJ1-1|TRBV2
CASRGQINTEAFF
TGTGCCAGCAGGGGACAGATCAACACTGAAGCTTTCTTT
>NA|NA|TRBJ2-3|TRBV11-1
CASSLKGADTQYF
TGTGCCAGCAGCTTAAAGGGGGCAGATACGCAGTATTTT
>NA|TRBD2|TRBJ2-1|TRBV24-1
CATSMGLAGVDEQFF
TGTGCCACCAGTATGGGACTAGCGGGAGTCGATGAGCAGTTCTTC
>NA|NA|TRBJ1-5|TRBV4-2
CASSQESSGRQPQHF
TGTGCCAGCAGCCAAGAGTCTTCAGGGCGACAGCCCCAGCATTTT
>NA|TRBD2|TRBJ2-3|TRBV7-2
CASSYGAGLTGDTQYF
TGTGCCAGCAGCTACGGAGCGGGACTAACTGGGGATACGCAGTATTTT
>NA|NA|TRBJ1-1|TRBV19
CASSNPAGGASSEAFF
TGTGCCAGTAGTAACCCCGCTGGGGGGGCATCTAGTGAAGCTTTCTTT
>once|TRBD1|TRBJ2-6|TRBV4-3
CASSQDPGTDSGANVLTF
TGCGCCAGCAGCCAAGACCCCGGGACAGACTCTGGGGCCAACGTCCTGACTTTC
>NA|NA|TRBJ1-1|TRBV10-3
CAISETDRPMNTEAFF
TGTGCCATCAGTGAGACCGACAGGCCCATGAACACTGAAGCTTTCTTT
>NA|TRBD2|TRBJ2-7|TRBV18
CASSPTSGYYEQYF
TGTGCCAGCTCACCCACTAGCGGGTACTACGAGCAGTACTTC
>NA|NA|TRBJ1-3|TRBV3-1/TRBV3-2
CASSQGWSSGNTIYF
TGTGCCAGCAGCCAAGGCTGGAGCTCTGGAAACACCATATATTTT
>NA|TRBD2|TRBJ2-1|TRBV10-3
CAISPMAGVFNEQFF
TGTGCCATCAGTCCTATGGCGGGAGTTTTCAATGAGCAGTTCTTC
>NA|TRBD2|TRBJ2-1|TRBV5-1
CASSLVLAGIDEQFF
TGCGCCAGCAGCTTGGTTCTAGCGGGAATAGATGAGCAGTTCTTC
>NA|TRBD1|TRBJ1-5|TRBV29-1
CSVVTQGADQPQHF
TGCAGCGTTGTAACACAGGGGGCTGATCAGCCCCAGCATTTT
>NA|NA|TRBJ1-3|TRBV4-1
CASSPTGFGNTIYF
TGCGCCAGCAGCCCCACAGGGTTCGGAAACACCATATATTTT
>NA|NA|TRBJ2-1|TRBV24-1
CATSDPGLDEQFF
TGTGCCACCAGTGATCCGGGACTTGATGAGCAGTTCTTC
>NA|NA|TRBJ1-2|TRBV20-1
CSASITGSRGYTF
TGCAGTGCTAGTATTACAGGGTCTCGCGGCTACACCTTC
>NA|NA|TRBJ2-7|TRBV18
CASSPPSGREGEQYF
TGTGCCAGCTCACCACCGTCCGGGAGAGAAGGCGAGCAGTACTTC
>NA|NA|TRBJ1-1|TRBV4-1
CASSWGATEAFF
TGCGCCAGCAGTTGGGGAGCCACTGAAGCTTTCTTT
>NA|NA|TRBJ1-1|TRBV7-2
CASSLDGTKNTEAFF
TGTGCCAGCAGCTTAGATGGGACAAAGAACACTGAAGCTTTCTTT
>NA|TRBD2|TRBJ2-7|TRBV15
CATSPRTSLEQYF
TGTGCCACCAGCCCCCGGACTAGCCTCGAGCAGTACTTC
>NA|TRBD1|TRBJ2-1|TRBV2
CASSRQGYNEQFF
TGTGCCAGCAGCAGACAGGGATACAATGAGCAGTTCTTC
>few|TRBD2|TRBJ2-3|TRBV4-2
CASSTTSGRLDTQYF
TGTGCCAGCAGCACGACTAGCGGGAGACTAGATACGCAGTATTTT
>few|NA|TRBJ2-3|TRBV24-1
CATSDLTFAGTDTQYF
TGTGCCACCAGTGATCTGACCTTCGCGGGGACAGATACGCAGTATTTT